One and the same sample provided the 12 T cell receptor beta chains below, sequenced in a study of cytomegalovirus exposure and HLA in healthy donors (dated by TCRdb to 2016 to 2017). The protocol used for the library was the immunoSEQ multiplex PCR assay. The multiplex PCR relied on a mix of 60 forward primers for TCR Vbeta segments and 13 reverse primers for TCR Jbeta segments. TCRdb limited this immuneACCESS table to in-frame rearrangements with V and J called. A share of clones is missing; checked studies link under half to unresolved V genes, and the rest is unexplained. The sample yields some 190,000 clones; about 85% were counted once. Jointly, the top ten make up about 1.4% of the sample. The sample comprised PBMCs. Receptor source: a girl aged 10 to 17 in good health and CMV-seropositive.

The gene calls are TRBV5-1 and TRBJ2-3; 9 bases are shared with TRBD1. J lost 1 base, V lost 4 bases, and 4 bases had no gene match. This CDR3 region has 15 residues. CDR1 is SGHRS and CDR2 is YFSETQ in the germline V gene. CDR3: CASSTGGVGTDTQYF. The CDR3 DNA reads TGCGCCAGCAGCACAGGGGGCGTGGGCACAGATACGCAGTATTTT.

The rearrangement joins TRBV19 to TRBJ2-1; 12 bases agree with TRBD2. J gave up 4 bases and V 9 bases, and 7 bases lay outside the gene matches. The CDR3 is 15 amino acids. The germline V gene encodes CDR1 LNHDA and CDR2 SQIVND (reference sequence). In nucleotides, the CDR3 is TGTGCCAGCGCCCGGACTAGCGGGGATTACAATGAGCAGTTCTTC. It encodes CASARTSGDYNEQFF.

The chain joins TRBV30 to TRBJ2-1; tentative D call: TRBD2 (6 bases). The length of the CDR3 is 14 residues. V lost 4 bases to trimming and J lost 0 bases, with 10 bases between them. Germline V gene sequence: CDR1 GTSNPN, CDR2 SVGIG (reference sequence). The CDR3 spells CAWNLGSSYNEQFF. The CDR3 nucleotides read TGTGCCTGGAATCTCGGGAGCTCCTACAATGAGCAGTTCTTC.

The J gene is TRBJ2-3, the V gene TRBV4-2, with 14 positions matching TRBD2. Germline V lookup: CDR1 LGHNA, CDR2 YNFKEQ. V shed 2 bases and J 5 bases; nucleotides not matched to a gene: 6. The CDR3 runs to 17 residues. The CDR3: CASSQQTSGRAGDTQYF. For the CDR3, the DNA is TGTGCCAGCAGCCAACAGACTAGCGGGAGGGCCGGAGATACGCAGTATTTT.

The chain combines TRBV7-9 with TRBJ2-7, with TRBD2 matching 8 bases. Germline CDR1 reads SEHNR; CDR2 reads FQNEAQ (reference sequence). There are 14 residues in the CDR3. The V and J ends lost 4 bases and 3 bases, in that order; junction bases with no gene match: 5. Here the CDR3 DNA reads TGTGCCAGCAGCTCAGCGGGAGTTTACTACGAGCAGTACTTC. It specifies CASSSAGVYYEQYF.

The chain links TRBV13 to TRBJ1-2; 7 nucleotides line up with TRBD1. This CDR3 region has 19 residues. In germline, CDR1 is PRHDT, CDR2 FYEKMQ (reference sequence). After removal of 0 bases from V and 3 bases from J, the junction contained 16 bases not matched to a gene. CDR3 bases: TGTGCCAGCAGCTTAGGGTTATGGGACAGCCGGGATGGGGACTATGGCTACACCTTC. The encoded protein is CASSLGLWDSRDGDYGYTF.

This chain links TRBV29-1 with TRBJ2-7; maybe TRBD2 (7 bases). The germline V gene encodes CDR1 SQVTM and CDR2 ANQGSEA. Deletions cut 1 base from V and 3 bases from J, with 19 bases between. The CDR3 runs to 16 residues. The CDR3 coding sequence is TGCAGCGTTGAAGTGTATGCCAGGGGAGGGGGCTACGAGCAGTACTTC. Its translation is CSVEVYARGGGYEQYF.

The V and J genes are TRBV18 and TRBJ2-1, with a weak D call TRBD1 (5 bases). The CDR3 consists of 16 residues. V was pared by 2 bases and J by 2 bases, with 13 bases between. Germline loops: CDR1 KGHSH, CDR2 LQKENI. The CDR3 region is CASSPVLQATYNEQFF. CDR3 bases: TGTGCCAGCTCACCAGTGTTACAGGCAACCTACAATGAGCAGTTCTTC.

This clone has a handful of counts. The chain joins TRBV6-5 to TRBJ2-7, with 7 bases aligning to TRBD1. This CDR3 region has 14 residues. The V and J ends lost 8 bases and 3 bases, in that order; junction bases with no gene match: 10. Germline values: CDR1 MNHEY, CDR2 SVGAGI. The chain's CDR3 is CASSKPGQDYEQYF. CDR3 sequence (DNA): TGTGCCAGCTCAAAACCCGGACAGGACTACGAGCAGTACTTC.

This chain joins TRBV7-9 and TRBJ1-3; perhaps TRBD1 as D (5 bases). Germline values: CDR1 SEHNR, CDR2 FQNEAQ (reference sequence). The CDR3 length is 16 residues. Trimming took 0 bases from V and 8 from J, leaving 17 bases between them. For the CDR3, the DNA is TGTGCCAGCAGCTTAGCGGAGGGGACGAGGGCGGACACCATATATTTT. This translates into CASSLAEGTRADTIYF.

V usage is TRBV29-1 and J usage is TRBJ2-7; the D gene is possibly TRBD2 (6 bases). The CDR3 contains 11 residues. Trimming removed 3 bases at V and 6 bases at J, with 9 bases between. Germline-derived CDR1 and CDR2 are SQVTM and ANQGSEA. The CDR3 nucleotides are TGCAGCGTTGAGGGGGGAGGCGAGCAGTACTTC. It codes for CSVEGGGEQYF.

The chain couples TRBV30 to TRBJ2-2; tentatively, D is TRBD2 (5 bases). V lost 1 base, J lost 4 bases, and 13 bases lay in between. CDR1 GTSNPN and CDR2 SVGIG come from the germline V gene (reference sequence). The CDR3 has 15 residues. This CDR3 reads CAWSGRGSPTGELFF. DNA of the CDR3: TGTGCCTGGAGTGGACGAGGGTCCCCCACCGGGGAGCTGTTTTTT.